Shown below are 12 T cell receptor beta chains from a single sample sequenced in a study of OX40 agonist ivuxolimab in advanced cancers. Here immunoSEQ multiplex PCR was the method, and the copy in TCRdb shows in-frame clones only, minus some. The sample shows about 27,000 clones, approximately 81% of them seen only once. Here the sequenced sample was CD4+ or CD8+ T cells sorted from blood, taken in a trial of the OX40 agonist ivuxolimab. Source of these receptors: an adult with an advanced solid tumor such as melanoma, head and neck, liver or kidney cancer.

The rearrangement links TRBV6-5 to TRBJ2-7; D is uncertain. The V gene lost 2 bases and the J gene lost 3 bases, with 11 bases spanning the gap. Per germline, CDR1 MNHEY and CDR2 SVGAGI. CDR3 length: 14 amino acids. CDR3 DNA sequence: TGTGCCAGCAGTTACACAATGGGGAACTACGAGCAGTACTTC. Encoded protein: CASSYTMGNYEQYF.

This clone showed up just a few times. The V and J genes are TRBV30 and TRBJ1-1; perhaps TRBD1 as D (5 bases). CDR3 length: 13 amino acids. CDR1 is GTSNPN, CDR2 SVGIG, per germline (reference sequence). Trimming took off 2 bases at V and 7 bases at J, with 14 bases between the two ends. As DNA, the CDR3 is TGTGCCTGGAGTAAGCGGGGGGGTGATGAAGCTTTCTTT. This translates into CAWSKRGGDEAFF. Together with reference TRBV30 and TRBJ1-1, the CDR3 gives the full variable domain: SQTIHQWPATLVQPVGSPLSLECTVEGTSNPNLYWYRQAAGRGLQLLFYSVGIGQISSEVPQNLSASRPQDRQFILSSKKLLLSDSGFYLCAWSKRGGDEAFFGQGTRLTVV.

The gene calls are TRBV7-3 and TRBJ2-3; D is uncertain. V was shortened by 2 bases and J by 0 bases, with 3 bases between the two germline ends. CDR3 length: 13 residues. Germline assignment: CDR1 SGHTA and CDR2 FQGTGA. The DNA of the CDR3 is TGTGCCAGCAGCTTATGGAGCACAGATACGCAGTATTTT. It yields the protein CASSLWSTDTQYF.

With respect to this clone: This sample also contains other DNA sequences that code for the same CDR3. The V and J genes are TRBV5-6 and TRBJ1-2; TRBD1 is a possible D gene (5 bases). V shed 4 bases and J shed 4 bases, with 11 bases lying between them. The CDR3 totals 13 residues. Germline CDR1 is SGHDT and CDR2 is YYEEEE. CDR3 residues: CASSLGTVYGYTF. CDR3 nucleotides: TGTGCCAGCAGCCTCGGGACGGTCTATGGCTACACCTTC.

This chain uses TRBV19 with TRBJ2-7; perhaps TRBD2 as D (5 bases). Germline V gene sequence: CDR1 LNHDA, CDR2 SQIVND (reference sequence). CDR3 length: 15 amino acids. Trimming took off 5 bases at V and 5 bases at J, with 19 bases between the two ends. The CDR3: CASSESGNPRDEQYF. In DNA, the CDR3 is TGTGCCAGTAGTGAATCCGGGAACCCGAGGGACGAGCAGTACTTC.

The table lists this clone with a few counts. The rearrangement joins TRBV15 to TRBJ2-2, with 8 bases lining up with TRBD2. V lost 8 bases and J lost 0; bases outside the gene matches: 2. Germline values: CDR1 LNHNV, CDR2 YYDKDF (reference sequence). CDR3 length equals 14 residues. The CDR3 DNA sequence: TGTGCCACCCGGGAGGGGGCGAACACCGGGGAGCTGTTTTTT. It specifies CATREGANTGELFF.

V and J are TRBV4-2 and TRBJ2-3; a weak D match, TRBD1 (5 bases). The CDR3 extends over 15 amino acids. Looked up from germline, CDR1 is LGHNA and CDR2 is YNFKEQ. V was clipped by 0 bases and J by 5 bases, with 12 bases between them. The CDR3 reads CASSQESTTGDTQYF. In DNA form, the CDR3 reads TGTGCCAGCAGCCAAGAGTCGACCACAGGAGATACGCAGTATTTT.

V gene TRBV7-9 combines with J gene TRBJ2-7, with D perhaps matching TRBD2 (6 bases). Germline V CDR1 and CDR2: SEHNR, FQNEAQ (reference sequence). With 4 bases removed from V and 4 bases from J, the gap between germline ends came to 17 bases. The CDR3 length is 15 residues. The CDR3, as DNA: TGTGCCAGCAGCTCGGGGGACTCGGGGAGGTACGAGCAGTACTTC. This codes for CASSSGDSGRYEQYF.

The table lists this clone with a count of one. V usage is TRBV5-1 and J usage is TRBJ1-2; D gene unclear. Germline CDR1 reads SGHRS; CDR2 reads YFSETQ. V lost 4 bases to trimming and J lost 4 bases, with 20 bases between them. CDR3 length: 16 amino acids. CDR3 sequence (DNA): TGCGCCAGCAGCGTTGTCCGGGCCTCGAGTCGCTATGGCTACACCTTC. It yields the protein CASSVVRASSRYGYTF. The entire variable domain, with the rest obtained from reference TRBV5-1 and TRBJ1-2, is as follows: KAGVTQTPRYLIKTRGQQVTLSCSPISGHRSVSWYQQTPGQGLQFLFEYFSETQRNKGNFPGRFSGRQFSNSRSEMNVSTLELGDSALYLCASSVVRASSRYGYTFGSGTRLTVV.

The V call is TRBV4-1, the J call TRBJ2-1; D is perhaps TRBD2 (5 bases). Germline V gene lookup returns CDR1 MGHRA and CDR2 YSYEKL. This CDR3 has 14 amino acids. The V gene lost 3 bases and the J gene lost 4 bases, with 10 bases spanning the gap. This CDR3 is CASSQRTGYNEQFF. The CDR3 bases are TGCGCCAGCAGCCAGCGGACGGGATACAATGAGCAGTTCTTC.

CDR3 protein: CASSLTPRAIAGDSRGNEQFF. The CDR3, as DNA: TGTGCCAGCAGCTTAACCCCTCGAGCCATAGCGGGAGATTCACGAGGTAATGAGCAGTTCTTC. The chain links TRBV7-8 to TRBJ2-1; 9 bases line up with TRBD2. J lost 7 bases, V lost 2 bases, and 24 bases had no gene match. Germline assignment: CDR1 SGHVS and CDR2 FQNEAQ. The CDR3 spans 21 residues.

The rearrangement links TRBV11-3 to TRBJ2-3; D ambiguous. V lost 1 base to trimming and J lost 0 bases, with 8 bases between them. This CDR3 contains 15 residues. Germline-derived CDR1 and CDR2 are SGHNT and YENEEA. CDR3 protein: CASSLASGSTDTQYF. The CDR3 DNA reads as TGTGCCAGCAGCTTAGCCTCAGGAAGCACAGATACGCAGTATTTT.